The entry below describes one T cell receptor (beta chain). Its antigen is not known. The V end lost 8 bases, the J end lost 7 bases, and 12 bases lay between the germline ends. The CDR3 has 12 amino acids. The germline V gene has CDR1 MNHEY and CDR2 SVGEGT. These data belong to a study of T cell repertoires in cytomegalovirus infection. At the level of the study: Public signatures in TCR beta pointed to CMV infection and matching HLA type. Study outcomes and limitations: Based on cumulative public TCR beta family frequency, carriers of CMV plus the relevant HLA were identified. Clonotypes of TCR beta that were HLA-C-restricted and CMV-specific dominated the ex vivo response.

Via MiXCR, TCRdb re-called the reads, giving one row per CDR3 protein. The data contain 200,000 to 300,000 distinct CDR3 sequences, roughly 13% of them singletons. V and J are TRBV6-2 or TRBV6-3 and TRBJ2-1; D uncertain. The receptor's source is a human donor in good health (CMV status not recorded). Some clones in this sample may be carry-over from other donors' samples. The sample was PBMCs. DNA of the CDR3: TGTGCCAGCGACCGACCGCCTAATGAGCAGTTCTTC. Translated: CASDRPPNEQFF.